These T cell receptor beta chains were read from a single sample in a study of T-cell memory formation after mild COVID-19. TCRdb reanalysed the 5' RACE reads using MiXCR and keeps one entry per CDR3 protein. The sample has 550,000 to 600,000 distinct CDR3 sequences, less than 25% seen once. Sequencing was done on a sample of PBMCs or a T cell subset sorted from them (not recorded which). The receptors come from an adult woman who had mild COVID-19 (a few samples of this study predate the infection). Cell type and time point are not known. Both conserved end residues are trimmed from each CDR3. Each record gives: J gene, clone size, V gene, D gene, CDR3 protein. A D gene is named only where the DNA matches it firmly. Part of the rows lack a size; the others show once, few, many or a class for expanded clones.

J gene: TRBJ2-1
clone size: few
V gene: TRBV29-1
D gene: TRBD1
CDR3 protein: SVRFTGGYNEQF

J gene: TRBJ2-7
clone size: few
V gene: TRBV7-2
D gene: TRBD2
CDR3 protein: ASSLRHSGSSYEQY

J gene: TRBJ2-1
clone size: .
V gene: TRBV12-3/TRBV12-4
D gene: TRBD2
CDR3 protein: ASSLKGGGVYEQF

J gene: TRBJ2-3
clone size: few
V gene: TRBV18
D gene: .
CDR3 protein: ASSPSFGDTQY

J gene: TRBJ1-5
clone size: few
V gene: TRBV29-1
D gene: .
CDR3 protein: SVAPGAGQPQH

J gene: TRBJ1-2
clone size: many
V gene: TRBV29-1
D gene: .
CDR3 protein: SVELARYGYT

J gene: TRBJ2-5
clone size: few
V gene: TRBV29-1
D gene: TRBD2
CDR3 protein: SVEQGGLAGGYRETQY

J gene: TRBJ1-1
clone size: many
V gene: TRBV24-1
D gene: .
CDR3 protein: ATSDVGHEAF

J gene: TRBJ2-5
clone size: few
V gene: TRBV5-5
D gene: .
CDR3 protein: ASSIQGRGETQY

J gene: TRBJ2-7
clone size: .
V gene: TRBV9
D gene: .
CDR3 protein: ASSVRDCYEQY

J gene: TRBJ1-2
clone size: .
V gene: TRBV27
D gene: TRBD1
CDR3 protein: ASRWTGGSNGYT

J gene: TRBJ1-1
clone size: few
V gene: TRBV21-1
D gene: .
CDR3 protein: ARKSETGNTEAF

J gene: TRBJ2-1
clone size: many
V gene: TRBV20-1
D gene: .
CDR3 protein: SAHHDREGSEQF

J gene: TRBJ1-5
clone size: .
V gene: TRBV20-1
D gene: .
CDR3 protein: SARDLGGEGSQH

J gene: TRBJ1-1
clone size: .
V gene: TRBV12-3/TRBV12-4
D gene: .
CDR3 protein: ASSLPGAF

J gene: TRBJ1-1
clone size: few
V gene: TRBV7-9
D gene: .
CDR3 protein: ASSPLNGGVRSAF

J gene: TRBJ2-7
clone size: .
V gene: TRBV12-3/TRBV12-4
D gene: TRBD1
CDR3 protein: ASNQTGGSYEQY